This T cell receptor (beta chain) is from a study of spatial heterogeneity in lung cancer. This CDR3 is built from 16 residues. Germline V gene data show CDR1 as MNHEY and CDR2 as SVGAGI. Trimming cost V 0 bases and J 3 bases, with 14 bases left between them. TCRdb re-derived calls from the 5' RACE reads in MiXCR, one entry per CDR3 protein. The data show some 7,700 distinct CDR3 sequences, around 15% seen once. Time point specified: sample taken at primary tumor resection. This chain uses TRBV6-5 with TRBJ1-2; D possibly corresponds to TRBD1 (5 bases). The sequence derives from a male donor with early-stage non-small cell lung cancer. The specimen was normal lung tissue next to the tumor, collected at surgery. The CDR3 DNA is TGTGCCAGCAGTTACTCGTTTGGGACGAGTGACTATGGCTACACCTTC. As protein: CASSYSFGTSDYGYTF.